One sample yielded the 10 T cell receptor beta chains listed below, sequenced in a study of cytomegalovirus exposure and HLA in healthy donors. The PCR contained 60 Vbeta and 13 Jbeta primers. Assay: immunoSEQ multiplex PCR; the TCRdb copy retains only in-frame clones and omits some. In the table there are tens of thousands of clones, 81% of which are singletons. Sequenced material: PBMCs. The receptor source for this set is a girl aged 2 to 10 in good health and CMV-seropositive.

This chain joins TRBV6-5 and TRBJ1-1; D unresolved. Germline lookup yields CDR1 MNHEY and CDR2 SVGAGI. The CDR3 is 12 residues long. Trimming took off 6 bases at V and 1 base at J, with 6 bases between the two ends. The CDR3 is CASRRGNTEAFF. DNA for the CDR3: TGTGCCAGCAGGCGGGGGAACACTGAAGCTTTCTTT.

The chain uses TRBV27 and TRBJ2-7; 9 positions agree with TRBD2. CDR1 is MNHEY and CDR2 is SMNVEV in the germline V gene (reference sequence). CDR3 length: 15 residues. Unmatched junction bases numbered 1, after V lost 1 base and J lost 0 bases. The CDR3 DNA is TGTGCCAGCAGTTTATATAGCGGGAGCTCCTACGAGCAGTACTTC. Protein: CASSLYSGSSYEQYF.

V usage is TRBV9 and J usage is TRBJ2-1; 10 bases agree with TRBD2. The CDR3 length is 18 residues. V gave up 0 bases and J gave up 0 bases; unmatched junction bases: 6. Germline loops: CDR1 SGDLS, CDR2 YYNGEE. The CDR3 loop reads CASSVASGRGSSYNEQFF. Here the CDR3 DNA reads TGTGCCAGCAGCGTAGCAAGCGGGAGGGGATCCTCCTACAATGAGCAGTTCTTC.

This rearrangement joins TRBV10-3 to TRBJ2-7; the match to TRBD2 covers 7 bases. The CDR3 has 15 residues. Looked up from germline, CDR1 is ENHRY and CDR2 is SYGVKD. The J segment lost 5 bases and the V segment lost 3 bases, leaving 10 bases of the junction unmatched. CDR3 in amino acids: CAISEWEGLDNEQYF. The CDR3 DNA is TGTGCCATCAGTGAATGGGAGGGTTTGGACAACGAGCAGTACTTC.

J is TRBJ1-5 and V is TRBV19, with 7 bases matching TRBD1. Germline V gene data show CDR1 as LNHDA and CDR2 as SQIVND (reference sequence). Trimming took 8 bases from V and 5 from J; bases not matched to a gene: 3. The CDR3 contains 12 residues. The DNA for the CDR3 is TGTGCCAGTCGCACAGGGGATCAGCCCCAGCATTTT. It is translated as CASRTGDQPQHF.

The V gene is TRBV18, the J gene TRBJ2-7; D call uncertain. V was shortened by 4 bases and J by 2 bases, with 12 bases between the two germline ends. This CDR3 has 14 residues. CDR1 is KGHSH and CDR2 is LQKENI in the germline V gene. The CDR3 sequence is CASSLLTTAYEQYF. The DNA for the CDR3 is TGTGCCAGCTCACTCCTTACTACCGCCTACGAGCAGTACTTC.

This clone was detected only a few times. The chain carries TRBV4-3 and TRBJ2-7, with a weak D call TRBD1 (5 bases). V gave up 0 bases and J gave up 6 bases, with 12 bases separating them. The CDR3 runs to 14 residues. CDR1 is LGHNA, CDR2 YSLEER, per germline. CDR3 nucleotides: TGCGCCAGCAGCCAAGATCGCCAGGGTTTCGAGCAGTACTTC. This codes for CASSQDRQGFEQYF.

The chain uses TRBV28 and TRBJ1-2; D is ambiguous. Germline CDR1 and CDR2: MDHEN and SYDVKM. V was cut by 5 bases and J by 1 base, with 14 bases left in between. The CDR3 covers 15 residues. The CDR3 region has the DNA TGTGCCAGCAGTCCCTCACAGACCTTTAACTATGGCTACACCTTC. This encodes CASSPSQTFNYGYTF.

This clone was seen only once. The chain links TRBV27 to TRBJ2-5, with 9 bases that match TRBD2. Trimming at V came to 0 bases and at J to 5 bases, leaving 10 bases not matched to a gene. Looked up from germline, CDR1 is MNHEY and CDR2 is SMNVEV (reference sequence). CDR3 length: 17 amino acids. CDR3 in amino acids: CASSLSTSGGWTETQYF. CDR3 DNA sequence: TGTGCCAGCAGTTTATCGACTAGCGGAGGCTGGACTGAGACCCAGTACTTC.

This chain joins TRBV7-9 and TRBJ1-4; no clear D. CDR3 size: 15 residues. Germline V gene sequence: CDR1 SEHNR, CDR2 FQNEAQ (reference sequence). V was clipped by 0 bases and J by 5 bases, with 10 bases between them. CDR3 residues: CASSLAVTENEKLFF. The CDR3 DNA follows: TGTGCCAGCAGCTTAGCGGTCACGGAGAATGAAAAACTGTTTTTT.